A selection of T cell receptor beta chains follows, all from one sample in a study of Ad26.COV2.S vaccination and SARS-CoV-2 variants. TCRdb's copy holds only in-frame clones and misses some; the assay was immunoSEQ multiplex PCR. The repertoire has a few hundred thousand clones, roughly 91% of them found once; the top ten carry more than 3%. This sample comprised peripheral blood, obtained in a trial of Ad26.COV2.S vaccine versus placebo. These receptors all stem from a person aged 18-65 years who received the Ad26.COV2.S COVID-19 vaccine or a placebo. CDR3s include the opening cysteine and the closing phenylalanine or tryptophan. D genes are given only for firm matches. Some rows have no size entry. The others give once, few or many, or a class for an expanded clone.

CDR3 DNA | CDR3 protein | clone size | J gene | V gene | D gene
TGTGCCAGCAGCTTATCAGGGGTCAATAATTCACCCCTCCACTTT | CASSLSGVNNSPLHF | - | TRBJ1-6 | TRBV5-6 | -
TGCGCCAGCAGCCAAGGTTCGGGGACTGATGAGCAGTTCTTC | CASSQGSGTDEQFF | - | TRBJ2-1 | TRBV4-3 | -
TGTGCCTGGAAGCAGGGGATGAACACTGAAGCTTTCTTT | CAWKQGMNTEAFF | - | TRBJ1-1 | TRBV30 | -
TGTGCCAGCGGGCCCGTGGGAAGGTGGGACGGAGATAGATCCGCTCGGGGCTACACCTTC | CASGPVGRWDGDRSARGYTF | - | TRBJ1-2 | TRBV2 | -
TGCAGCGCCCATTTAGGCGGCTCCTACGAGCAGTACTTC | CSAHLGGSYEQYF | - | TRBJ2-7 | TRBV29-1 | -
TGTGCCAGCAGCCTCCCCTCGGACAGGGCGGCCTATGGCTACACCTTC | CASSLPSDRAAYGYTF | - | TRBJ1-2 | TRBV11-3 | TRBD1
TGTGCCATCGGGGACAGCGTAGACACCGGGGAGCTGTTTTTT | CAIGDSVDTGELFF | - | TRBJ2-2 | TRBV10-3 | TRBD1
TGTGCCAGCCACGGACAGGGAGGAGGAGAAGCTTTCTTT | CASHGQGGGEAFF | - | TRBJ1-1 | TRBV6-5 | TRBD1
TGTGCCAGCAGCTTAGGTGTAGGGAGATACGAGCAGTACTTC | CASSLGVGRYEQYF | - | TRBJ2-7 | TRBV13 | -
TGTGCCAGCAGACAACAGGGTTCCGGGGAGCTGTTTTTT | CASRQQGSGELFF | - | TRBJ2-2 | TRBV28 | -
TGTGCCAGCAGTTACTCGATTTATACAACTAATGAAAAACTGTTTTTT | CASSYSIYTTNEKLFF | - | TRBJ1-4 | TRBV6-5 | -
TGCGCCAGCAGTCATCTACTTAGACTAGCCCCCCCCACAGATACGCAGTATTTT | CASSHLLRLAPPTDTQYF | - | TRBJ2-3 | TRBV23-1 | TRBD2
TGTGCCAGCAGGGGGACCACCCCAAACACCGGGGAGCTGTTTTTT | CASRGTTPNTGELFF | few | TRBJ2-2 | TRBV2 | -
TGTGCCAGCAGCTCCCCCCTGCGACAGGAAGCTTTCTTT | CASSSPLRQEAFF | few | TRBJ1-1 | TRBV7-9 | -
TGTGCCAGCAGCCGATCCACATTAGGTGAGCAGTTCTTC | CASSRSTLGEQFF | - | TRBJ2-1 | TRBV14 | -
TGTGCCAGCAGCCCCAAGCTGCCAGCCCCTGTATATAGCAATCAGCCCCAGCATTTT | CASSPKLPAPVYSNQPQHF | - | TRBJ1-5 | TRBV7-2 | -
TGTGCCAGCAGCCCCTACGGACGAGTCTACGAGCAGTACTTC | CASSPYGRVYEQYF | - | TRBJ2-7 | TRBV7-6 | -
TGCGCCAGCAGCCAAGATTCGCGGGGGGCAAGCACAGATACGCAGTATTTT | CASSQDSRGASTDTQYF | - | TRBJ2-3 | TRBV4-3 | TRBD2
TGTGCCAGCAGCAGCTACGGACCGGGCCAGCCCCAGCATTTT | CASSSYGPGQPQHF | - | TRBJ1-5 | TRBV6-1 | -
TGTGCTAGTGGTCCTATCGGGACAGGGTACGAGACCCAGTACTTC | CASGPIGTGYETQYF | - | TRBJ2-5 | TRBV12-5 | TRBD1
TGCGCCAGCAGCCAAGATGAGGCGGCAGGGACCTACGAGCAGTACTTC | CASSQDEAAGTYEQYF | - | TRBJ2-7 | TRBV4-3 | -
TGTGCCAGCACCCGGGACAGTCGATATCAGCCCCAGCATTTT | CASTRDSRYQPQHF | - | TRBJ1-5 | TRBV28 | TRBD1
TGTGCCAGCAGTGAAATCCTGGACCCAGGGCTTGAAGCTTTCTTT | CASSEILDPGLEAFF | few | TRBJ1-1 | TRBV6-1 | -
TGTGCCAGCAGTTTACGGGTAACTAGCAGAGAGACCCAGTACTTC | CASSLRVTSRETQYF | - | TRBJ2-5 | TRBV28 | -
TGTGCCAGTAGTACCAGTCAAACAACTAATGAAAAACTGTTTTTT | CASSTSQTTNEKLFF | - | TRBJ1-4 | TRBV19 | -
TGCAGCGTCGCACTGGCGGGAATCTATGGCTACACCTTC | CSVALAGIYGYTF | - | TRBJ1-2 | TRBV29-1 | -
TGTGCCAGCAGCCAAGCTATGAGGGAGCAGTACTTC | CASSQAMREQYF | - | TRBJ2-7 | TRBV3-1/TRBV3-2 | -
TGTGCCAGCAGCTTTCGGAATTCCAAAAACATTCAGTACTTC | CASSFRNSKNIQYF | - | TRBJ2-4 | TRBV7-2 | -
TGTGCCAGCAGCGACGACAGGGCAAGCTCCTATAATTCACCCCTCCACTTT | CASSDDRASSYNSPLHF | - | TRBJ1-6 | TRBV7-9 | TRBD1
TGTGCCTGGAGTGTTTACTTGGACAGCGGCTACACCTTC | CAWSVYLDSGYTF | - | TRBJ1-2 | TRBV30 | -
TGCGCCAGCAGCGGGAATGAGCAGTTCTTC | CASSGNEQFF | - | TRBJ2-1 | TRBV5-1 | -
TGCGCCAGCAGCACTCAGCGGGGGATGGGGTATACGCAGTATTTT | CASSTQRGMGYTQYF | - | TRBJ2-3 | TRBV4-1 | TRBD2
TGTGCCACCAGTGGGACAGGGTCCGGGGAGCTGTTTTTT | CATSGTGSGELFF | once | TRBJ2-2 | TRBV24-1 | TRBD1
TGTGCCAGCAGCTTGAAGGAAACCTACGAGCAGTACTTC | CASSLKETYEQYF | - | TRBJ2-7 | TRBV5-4 | -
TGTGCCAGCAGGGCCGCAGCGGGGTTACAAGAGACCCAGTACTTC | CASRAAAGLQETQYF | - | TRBJ2-5 | TRBV2 | TRBD2
TGCGCCAGCAGCCAAGGGGGGACGTACTACGAGCAGTACTTC | CASSQGGTYYEQYF | - | TRBJ2-7 | TRBV4-1 | -
TGTGCCAGCAGCTTATGGCTGGACACCTACGAGCAGTACTTC | CASSLWLDTYEQYF | - | TRBJ2-7 | TRBV7-9 | -
TGTGCCAGCAGCGTTGGAGTTTGGACAGGGGGCTACAATGAGCAGTTCTTC | CASSVGVWTGGYNEQFF | - | TRBJ2-1 | TRBV9 | TRBD1
TGTGCCAGCAGCTCCCGAGGGGGACAGGGCTTTGGCTACACCTTC | CASSSRGGQGFGYTF | few | TRBJ1-2 | TRBV9 | TRBD1
TGTGCCAGTAGTATAGAGGTAGCGGCCTACAATGAGCAGTTCTTC | CASSIEVAAYNEQFF | - | TRBJ2-1 | TRBV19 | -
TGTGCCAGCAGCAATACTGAGACCCAGTACTTC | CASSNTETQYF | - | TRBJ2-5 | TRBV7-9 | -